Each of the 30 T cell receptor beta chains below was sequenced from the same sample in a study of cytomegalovirus exposure and HLA in healthy donors. PCR was performed using 60 Vbeta and 13 Jbeta primers. Some clones are missing from TCRdb's copy, which holds only in-frame ones; the method was immunoSEQ multiplex PCR. The sample contains 160,000 or so clones, about 80% of which appear only once. The specimen sequenced was PBMCs. The receptor set was obtained from a man between 18 and 29 years old in good health and CMV-seropositive.

This chain links TRBV5-1 with TRBJ2-7; D gene unclear. V was cut by 1 base and J by 5 bases, with 4 bases left in between. The length of the CDR3 is 11 residues. CDR1 and CDR2 from the germline V gene are SGHRS and YFSETQ. DNA for the CDR3: TGCGCCAGCAGCTTGAACAACGAGCAGTACTTC. It translates to CASSLNNEQYF.

This chain links TRBV27 with TRBJ2-7, with 9 bases fitting TRBD1. Per germline, CDR1 MNHEY and CDR2 SMNVEV (reference sequence). The CDR3 is 14 amino acids. J lost 3 bases, V lost 3 bases, and 3 bases had no gene match. For the CDR3, the DNA is TGTGCCAGCAGTTTTTTGGACAGGGGCTACGAGCAGTACTTC. It encodes CASSFLDRGYEQYF.

J is TRBJ2-7 and V is TRBV6-5; D perhaps matches TRBD1 (5 bases). The V end was cut by 5 bases, the J end by 3 bases, with 8 bases between. The CDR3 extends over 12 amino acids. Germline CDR1 is MNHEY and CDR2 is SVGAGI. CDR3 nucleotide sequence: TGTGCCAGCAGTACCAGGGACTACGAGCAGTACTTC. It encodes CASSTRDYEQYF.

This rearrangement joins TRBV28 to TRBJ2-2; 12 bases fit TRBD2. Germline lookup yields CDR1 MDHEN and CDR2 SYDVKM. The V segment lost 2 bases and the J segment 6 bases; nucleotides outside the gene matches: 4. The CDR3 is made up of 16 amino acids. CDR3 amino acids: CASSLRLAGAAGELFF. The CDR3 bases are TGTGCCAGCAGTTTAAGACTAGCGGGAGCTGCCGGGGAGCTGTTTTTT.

The chain recombines TRBV27 with TRBJ1-5; 12 nucleotides match TRBD1. Germline CDR1 MNHEY, CDR2 SMNVEV (reference sequence). The CDR3 runs to 15 residues. Trimming at V came to 4 bases and at J to 6 bases, leaving 4 bases not matched to a gene. In DNA, the CDR3 is TGTGCCAGCAGTTCCGGGACAGGGGGCACTCAGCCCCAGCATTTT. It is translated as CASSSGTGGTQPQHF.

This chain links TRBV2 with TRBJ2-5, with D possibly TRBD2 on 5 matching bases. The CDR3 is 13 amino acids. CDR1 is SNHLY, CDR2 FYNNEI, per germline. V dropped 6 bases and J dropped 2 bases, with 10 bases sitting between them. The CDR3 sequence is CASSRREQETQYF. DNA of the CDR3: TGTGCCAGCAGCCGCCGGGAACAAGAGACCCAGTACTTC.

This clone occurred a few times. V gene TRBV29-1 combines with J gene TRBJ2-4, with 11 positions matching TRBD2. Per the germline V gene, CDR1 is SQVTM and CDR2 is ANQGSEA. The J segment lost 8 bases and the V segment lost 3 bases, leaving 12 bases of the junction unmatched. CDR3 length: 16 residues. This chain's CDR3 is CSVEKGTSGTVDIQYF. DNA for the CDR3: TGCAGCGTTGAGAAGGGGACTAGCGGTACGGTGGACATTCAGTACTTC.

The chain carries TRBV5-6 and TRBJ2-7; a weak D match, TRBD1 (7 bases). The germline gives CDR1 SGHDT, CDR2 YYEEEE. V was shortened by 4 bases and J by 7 bases, with 15 bases between the two germline ends. This CDR3 region has 13 residues. CDR3 loop: CASSPGGLEEQYF. CDR3 bases: TGTGCCAGCAGCCCAGGGGGGCTCGAGGAGCAGTACTTC.

This clone was observed a single time. This chain uses TRBV27 with TRBJ1-6, with D perhaps matching TRBD1 (5 bases). The CDR3 totals 16 residues. Trimming shortened V by 3 bases and J by 4 bases, and 13 bases separated the two germline ends. Germline assignment: CDR1 MNHEY and CDR2 SMNVEV (reference sequence). This chain's CDR3 is CASSFRRGPYNSPLHF. CDR3 nucleotides: TGTGCCAGCAGTTTCAGGAGGGGACCTTATAATTCACCCCTCCACTTT.

This clone was recorded only once. The genes are TRBV15 and TRBJ1-1, with D possibly being TRBD1 (5 bases). CDR3 length: 13 amino acids. Germline CDR1 and CDR2: LNHNV and YYDKDF (reference sequence). Trimming removed 5 bases at V and 4 bases at J, with 11 bases between. As DNA, the CDR3 is TGTGCCACCAGCGGATCCGGGGGCACTGAAGCTTTCTTT. Encoded protein: CATSGSGGTEAFF.

The sample holds a few counts of this clone. The chain links TRBV18 to TRBJ1-1; D gene unclear. This CDR3 is 15 amino acids long. Germline CDR1 is KGHSH and CDR2 is LQKENI. Between the trimmed V and J ends, which lost 4 bases and 1 base, there was a span of 13 bases. The CDR3 protein is CASSRTAVGNTEAFF. CDR3 nucleotides: TGTGCCAGCTCACGAACGGCGGTTGGGAACACTGAAGCTTTCTTT.

This clone was detected only a few times. The chain combines TRBV7-2 with TRBJ1-2; 9 bases map to TRBD1. CDR1 and CDR2 (germline): SGHTA, FQGNSA. J lost 3 bases, V lost 5 bases, and 7 bases had no gene match. The CDR3 covers 15 residues. The CDR3 bases are TGTGCCAGCAGCGACAACAGGGGGCTTGACTATGGCTACACCTTC. This translates into CASSDNRGLDYGYTF.

The chain recombines TRBV7-9 with TRBJ1-2; D remains ambiguous. CDR1 and CDR2 (germline): SEHNR, FQNEAQ (reference sequence). This CDR3 is built from 14 residues. V lost 0 bases and J 4 bases, leaving 9 bases between the germline ends. In nucleotides, the CDR3 is TGTGCCAGCAGCTTAGCTGGGCAGAGCTATGGCTACACCTTC. This encodes CASSLAGQSYGYTF.

This chain uses TRBV9 with TRBJ2-2; tentatively, D is TRBD1 (5 bases). The germline V gene has CDR1 SGDLS and CDR2 YYNGEE. This CDR3 region has 18 residues. V was clipped by 4 bases and J by 0 bases, with 19 bases between them. CDR3 in amino acids: CASSPPRGAGTNTGELFF. The CDR3 DNA reads TGTGCCAGCAGCCCCCCGCGTGGGGCAGGGACGAACACCGGGGAGCTGTTTTTT. Complete variable domain (other parts from reference TRBV9 and TRBJ2-2): DSGVTQTPKHLITATGQRVTLRCSPRSGDLSVYWYQQSLDQGLQFLIQYYNGEERAKGNILERFSAQQFPDLHSELNLSSLELGDSALYFCASSPPRGAGTNTGELFFGEGSRLTVL.

The chain links TRBV11-2 to TRBJ1-3, with TRBD1 matching 7 bases. After removal of 4 bases from V and 2 bases from J, the junction contained 5 bases not matched to a gene. The CDR3 covers 15 residues. Germline V gives CDR1 SGHAT, CDR2 FQNNGV. CDR3 bases: TGTGCCAGCAGCTCATTACAGGGGACTGGAAACACCATATATTTT. Protein: CASSSLQGTGNTIYF.

A few counts support this clone. V usage is TRBV7-8 and J usage is TRBJ1-5; D possibly corresponds to TRBD1 (6 bases). Germline V gene sequence: CDR1 SGHVS, CDR2 FQNEAQ. The CDR3 spans 13 residues. Trimming pared 8 bases from V and 5 bases from J, leaving 13 bases between. The CDR3 sequence is CASSLGGHQPQHF. The CDR3 bases are TGTGCCAGCTCCTTAGGGGGGCATCAGCCCCAGCATTTT.

The chain has TRBV7-9 and TRBJ2-3, with D perhaps TRBD1 (6 bases). V was pared by 3 bases and J by 2 bases, with 21 bases between. The CDR3 is 18 residues long. CDR1 and CDR2 from the germline V gene are SEHNR and FQNEAQ (reference sequence). For the CDR3, the DNA is TGTGCCAGCAGCTTGATTCCGTCAGGACAGCGATACACAGATACGCAGTATTTT. This sequence encodes CASSLIPSGQRYTDTQYF.

The rearrangement uses TRBV19 and TRBJ1-5; 9 nucleotides line up with TRBD1. CDR3 length equals 16 residues. CDR1 and CDR2 from the germline V gene are LNHDA and SQIVND (reference sequence). Trimming removed 6 bases from V and 4 bases from J; junction bases left unmatched: 10. The CDR3 protein is CASRIWTGALNQPQHF. The CDR3 DNA follows: TGTGCCAGTAGGATTTGGACAGGGGCGCTTAATCAGCCCCAGCATTTT.

The V call is TRBV11-3, the J call TRBJ2-7; unclear D gene. In germline, CDR1 is SGHNT, CDR2 YENEEA. V lost 1 base to trimming and J lost 7 bases, with 11 bases between them. The CDR3 extends over 13 amino acids. The CDR3 DNA is TGTGCCAGCAGCTTAGTGCACCTCGGGGAGCAGTACTTC. The encoded protein is CASSLVHLGEQYF.

This rearrangement joins TRBV20-1 to TRBJ1-2; D is unclear. This CDR3 has 11 residues. Germline V lookup: CDR1 DFQATT, CDR2 SNEGSKA (reference sequence). Trimming pared 2 bases from V and 6 bases from J, leaving 7 bases between. CDR3 loop: CSARRGDGYTF. As DNA, the CDR3 is TGCAGTGCTAGAAGAGGCGATGGCTACACCTTC.

This chain joins TRBV18 and TRBJ2-1, with TRBD1 identical over 7 bases. The CDR3 runs 17 residues. Germline assignment: CDR1 KGHSH and CDR2 LQKENI. With 6 bases clipped from V and 2 bases from J, the junction kept 13 bases outside the gene matches. The DNA of the CDR3 is TGTGCCAGCTCTCCCCAGGGGGATCGCGAAACCTACAATGAGCAGTTCTTC. As protein: CASSPQGDRETYNEQFF.

The J gene is TRBJ2-7, the V gene TRBV27, with TRBD1 as a possible D gene (5 bases). This CDR3 has 11 amino acids. V was shortened by 5 bases and J by 6 bases, with 8 bases between the two germline ends. Germline loops: CDR1 MNHEY, CDR2 SMNVEV (reference sequence). The CDR3, as DNA: TGTGCCAGCAGTCCGCAGGGCGAGCAGTACTTC. Protein: CASSPQGEQYF.

This clone was found a few times. V usage is TRBV5-6 and J usage is TRBJ2-7; a weak D match, TRBD1 (6 bases). Germline V gives CDR1 SGHDT, CDR2 YYEEEE. The CDR3 is made up of 13 amino acids. V gave up 7 bases and J gave up 3 bases, with 14 bases separating them. CDR3 sequence (DNA): TGTGCCAGCGGACATGCAGGGGTCTACGAGCAGTACTTC. Its protein is CASGHAGVYEQYF.

Only one count was recorded for this clone. The V and J genes are TRBV11-2 and TRBJ2-3, with TRBD2 identical over 7 bases. The CDR3 has 16 residues. Germline lookup yields CDR1 SGHAT and CDR2 FQNNGV. The trim removed 1 base at V and 1 base at J, leaving 5 bases unmatched. CDR3 nucleotide sequence: TGTGCCAGCAGCTTAGGCTTAGCGGGCCGCACAGATACGCAGTATTTT. Amino acids: CASSLGLAGRTDTQYF.

Of note for this clone: An end of the junction does not agree with germline; a read error may underlie this. The chain links TRBV25-1 to TRBJ1-4, with D unclear. This CDR3 has 12 amino acids. Looked up from germline, CDR1 is MGHDK and CDR2 is SYGVNS. The CDR3 is CASSAGMKKLFF. The CDR3 DNA is TGTGCCAGCAGTGCGGGGATGAAAAAGCTGTTTTTT.

This rearrangement joins TRBV29-1 to TRBJ2-3, with a weak D call TRBD2 (6 bases). Germline V lookup: CDR1 SQVTM, CDR2 ANQGSEA. The CDR3 sequence is 19 residues long. V lost 3 bases, J lost 3 bases, and 28 bases lay in between. CDR3 region: CSVDGGKLEGVNPTDTQYF. CDR3 DNA sequence: TGCAGCGTTGATGGGGGGAAGTTGGAGGGTGTCAATCCAACAGATACGCAGTATTTT.

The V call is TRBV29-1, the J call TRBJ2-3; D call uncertain. The CDR3 loop spans 14 amino acids. The V gene lost 5 bases and the J gene lost 6 bases, with 18 bases spanning the gap. Germline loops: CDR1 SQVTM, CDR2 ANQGSEA. The CDR3: CSVSLEASGDTQYF. CDR3 nucleotide sequence: TGCAGCGTTTCTTTAGAGGCTAGTGGCGATACGCAGTATTTT.

The V and J genes are TRBV19 and TRBJ2-7; no clear D gene. V was trimmed by 1 base and J by 2 bases, leaving 9 bases between them. This CDR3 has 14 residues. Germline CDR1 is LNHDA and CDR2 is SQIVND (reference sequence). CDR3 sequence: CASSIGGSPYEQYF. CDR3 DNA sequence: TGTGCCAGTAGTATAGGCGGATCCCCCTACGAGCAGTACTTC.

This clone turned up a few times. The chain couples TRBV2 to TRBJ1-2, with TRBD1 matching over 7 bases. Germline V gene lookup returns CDR1 SNHLY and CDR2 FYNNEI. The CDR3 consists of 15 residues. Germline trimming cut 5 bases from V and 2 bases from J; bases unmatched to any gene: 8. The CDR3 DNA reads as TGTGCCAGCAGTTATACGACAGGGCCGAACTATGGCTACACCTTC. This encodes CASSYTTGPNYGYTF. Filled out from reference TRBV2 and TRBJ1-2, the complete variable domain reads EPEVTQTPSHQVTQMGQEVILRCVPISNHLYFYWYRQILGQKVEFLVSFYNNEISEKSEIFDDQFSVERPDGSNFTLKIRSTKLEDSAMYFCASSYTTGPNYGYTFGSGTRLTVV.

In its sample, this clone was seen a few times. The J gene is TRBJ2-3, the V gene TRBV5-1, with D unresolved. Germline CDR1 SGHRS, CDR2 YFSETQ. The CDR3 is 12 residues long. Trimming removed 4 bases at V and 2 bases at J, with 5 bases between. The CDR3 coding sequence is TGCGCCAGCAGCGGGCCCACAGATACGCAGTATTTT. Protein product: CASSGPTDTQYF. Combining the CDR3 with reference TRBV5-1 and TRBJ2-3 gives the whole variable domain KAGVTQTPRYLIKTRGQQVTLSCSPISGHRSVSWYQQTPGQGLQFLFEYFSETQRNKGNFPGRFSGRQFSNSRSEMNVSTLELGDSALYLCASSGPTDTQYFGPGTRLTVL.